These 15 T cell receptor beta chains came from one sample sequenced in a study of blood T cell repertoires in COVID-19. Measured with immunoSEQ multiplex PCR; TCRdb has only the in-frame clones, and not every one. The sample records about 390,000 clones, 80% to 90% being singletons. Sequencing used peripheral blood. The receptors shown here come from a woman aged 55-75 years with COVID-19, enrolled during active disease.

V gene TRBV6-6 combines with J gene TRBJ1-1; 9 bases match TRBD1. CDR1 and CDR2 (germline): MNHNY, SVGAGI (reference sequence). Trimming cost V 6 bases and J 7 bases; bases outside gene matches: 6. The CDR3 sequence is 13 residues long. In nucleotides, the CDR3 is TGTGCCAGCAGGACGGACAGGGGTGGTGAAGCTTTCTTT. It codes for CASRTDRGGEAFF.

This clone was detected a few times. The chain is built from TRBV6-6 and TRBJ2-3; possibly TRBD2 for D (5 bases). Germline V CDR1 and CDR2: MNHNY, SVGAGI (reference sequence). Trimming stripped 10 bases from V and 4 bases from J, with 15 bases between. The CDR3 covers 13 residues. CDR3 region: CATTSPGSDTQYF. The DNA for the CDR3 is TGTGCCACCACATCACCGGGGTCAGATACGCAGTATTTT.

The chain recombines TRBV5-1 with TRBJ2-5, with 7 bases aligning to TRBD2. The V gene end was trimmed by 2 bases and the J gene end by 5 bases; junction bases not matched to a gene: 3. The CDR3 is 13 amino acids. Per germline, CDR1 SGHRS and CDR2 YFSETQ. The chain's CDR3 is CASSFQGGETQYF. CDR3 DNA sequence: TGCGCCAGCAGCTTCCAGGGAGGGGAGACCCAGTACTTC.

The chain has TRBV4-1 and TRBJ1-2, with D possibly TRBD1 on 5 matching bases. The CDR3 loop spans 16 amino acids. Per the germline V gene, CDR1 is MGHRA and CDR2 is YSYEKL. V was trimmed by 1 base and J by 4 bases, leaving 16 bases between them. The CDR3 spells CASSQVGGESVYGYTF. CDR3 coding DNA: TGCGCCAGCAGCCAAGTCGGAGGGGAATCGGTCTATGGCTACACCTTC.

This clone came up once. The chain employs TRBV7-9 and TRBJ1-6; TRBD1 is a possible D gene (6 bases). The CDR3 extends over 18 amino acids. Germline V gives CDR1 SEHNR, CDR2 FQNEAQ (reference sequence). The V end was cut by 1 base, the J end by 0 bases, with 13 bases between. CDR3 protein: CASSLGQVFSSYNSPLHF. The CDR3 coding sequence is TGTGCCAGCAGCTTAGGACAGGTCTTTAGCTCCTATAATTCACCCCTCCACTTT.

This rearrangement joins TRBV6-5 to TRBJ2-7, with D tentatively TRBD2 (5 bases). Between the trimmed V and J ends, which lost 8 bases and 3 bases, there was a span of 17 bases. In germline, CDR1 is MNHEY, CDR2 SVGAGI. CDR3 length equals 14 residues. The CDR3: CASARRGFDYEQYF. CDR3 nucleotides: TGTGCCAGCGCCCGAAGAGGGTTTGACTACGAGCAGTACTTC.

The chain joins TRBV7-8 to TRBJ2-7; 7 nucleotides match TRBD1. V lost 0 bases to trimming and J lost 3 bases; unmatched junction nucleotides: 5. The CDR3 has 15 residues. Germline CDR1 SGHVS, CDR2 FQNEAQ. CDR3 nucleotides: TGTGCCAGCAGCTTAGCCGGGACAGCGGACTACGAGCAGTACTTC. Translating it yields CASSLAGTADYEQYF.

The chain employs TRBV5-1 and TRBJ1-2; D may be TRBD1 (6 bases). CDR3 length equals 15 residues. Trimming cost V 0 bases and J 5 bases, with 14 bases left between them. The V gene's germline CDR1 is SGHRS and CDR2 YFSETQ. CDR3 protein: CASSLETGSYYGYTF. CDR3 nucleotide sequence: TGCGCCAGCAGCTTGGAAACAGGGAGCTATTATGGCTACACCTTC.

As for this clone: The same CDR3 arises from other DNA sequences in this sample as well. The chain has TRBV18 and TRBJ2-7, with D hard to call. The V gene's germline CDR1 is KGHSH and CDR2 LQKENI. This CDR3 region has 13 residues. Trimming took 3 bases from V and 0 from J, leaving 6 bases between them. The chain's CDR3 is CASSPLSSYEQYF. CDR3 sequence (DNA): TGTGCCAGCTCACCCCTCAGCTCCTACGAGCAGTACTTC.

V and J are TRBV7-2 and TRBJ2-5, with D possibly TRBD1 on 6 matching bases. The V end was cut by 5 bases, the J end by 4 bases, with 14 bases between. This CDR3 spans 14 amino acids. From germline, CDR1 is SGHTA and CDR2 FQGNSA. This chain's CDR3 is CASSPNRAGETQYF. The CDR3, as DNA: TGTGCCAGCAGCCCGAACAGGGCCGGAGAGACCCAGTACTTC.

CDR3 loop: CASSQTESYGYTF. The CDR3 coding sequence is TGTGCCAGCAGCCAGACTGAGAGCTATGGCTACACCTTC. The chain carries TRBV3-1 (or the pseudogene TRBV3-2) and TRBJ1-2; D is uncertain. This CDR3 has 13 residues. Looked up from germline, CDR1 is LGHDT and CDR2 is YNNKEL (reference sequence). The V and J ends lost 3 bases and 4 bases respectively, with 9 bases between them.

The CDR3 DNA is TGTGCCAGCGGAGGGGTAGGGCACTATGGCTACACCTTC. Its protein product is CASGGVGHYGYTF. The chain joins TRBV6-5 to TRBJ1-2; D perhaps matches TRBD1 (5 bases). Germline CDR1 and CDR2: MNHEY and SVGAGI. The CDR3 is 13 amino acids. The V end was cut by 8 bases, the J end by 3 bases, with 13 bases between.

The V and J genes are TRBV28 and TRBJ2-2; no definite D call. The CDR3 runs to 19 residues. The V end was cut by 5 bases, the J end by 1 base, with 23 bases between. Germline CDR1 reads MDHEN; CDR2 reads SYDVKM. Here the CDR3 reads CASSPLIGTRNGNTGELFF. The CDR3 DNA follows: TGTGCCAGCAGTCCCCTGATTGGTACGAGGAATGGGAACACCGGGGAGCTGTTTTTT.

This chain uses TRBV5-1 with TRBJ2-5; D possibly corresponds to TRBD1 (7 bases). V was pared by 3 bases and J by 2 bases, with 14 bases between. In germline, CDR1 is SGHRS, CDR2 YFSETQ. The CDR3 has 15 residues. DNA for the CDR3: TGCGCCAGCAGCTCGCCGACAGGGACTCAAGAGACCCAGTACTTC. Its translation: CASSSPTGTQETQYF.

This clone was seen just once. This chain joins TRBV13 and TRBJ1-1, with D uncertain. V lost 2 bases and J 3 bases, leaving 16 bases between the germline ends. This CDR3 is 16 amino acids long. CDR1 and CDR2 from the germline V gene are PRHDT and FYEKMQ (reference sequence). CDR3 nucleotides: TGTGCCAGCAGCTTATTTATGGAGGGAAGGGACACTGAAGCTTTCTTT. It specifies CASSLFMEGRDTEAFF.